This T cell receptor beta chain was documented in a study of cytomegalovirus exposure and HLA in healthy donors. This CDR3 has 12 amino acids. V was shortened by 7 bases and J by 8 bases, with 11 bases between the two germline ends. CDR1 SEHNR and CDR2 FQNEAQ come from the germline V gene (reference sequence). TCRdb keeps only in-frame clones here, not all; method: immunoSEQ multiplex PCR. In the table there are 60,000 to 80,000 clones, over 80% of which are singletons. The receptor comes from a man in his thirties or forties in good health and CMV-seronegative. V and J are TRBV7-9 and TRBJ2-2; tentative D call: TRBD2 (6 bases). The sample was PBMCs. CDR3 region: CASNWGEGELFF. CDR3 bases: TGTGCCAGCAACTGGGGGGAAGGGGAGCTGTTTTTT.